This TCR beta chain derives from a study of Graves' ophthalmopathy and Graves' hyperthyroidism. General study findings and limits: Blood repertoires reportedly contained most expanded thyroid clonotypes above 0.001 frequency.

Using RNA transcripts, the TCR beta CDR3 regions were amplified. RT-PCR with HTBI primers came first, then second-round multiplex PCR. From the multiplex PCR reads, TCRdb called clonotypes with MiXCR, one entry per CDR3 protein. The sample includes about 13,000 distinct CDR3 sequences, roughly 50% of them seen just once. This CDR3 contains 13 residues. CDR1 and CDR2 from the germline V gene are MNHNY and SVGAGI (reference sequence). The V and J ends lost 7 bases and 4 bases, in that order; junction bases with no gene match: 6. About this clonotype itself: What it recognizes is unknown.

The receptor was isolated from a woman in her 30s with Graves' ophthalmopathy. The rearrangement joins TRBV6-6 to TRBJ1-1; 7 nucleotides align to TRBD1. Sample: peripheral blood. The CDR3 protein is CASTGEGATEAFF. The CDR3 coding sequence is TGTGCCAGCACCGGTGAGGGGGCCACTGAAGCTTTCTTT.